The TCR beta chain described here comes from a study of blood T cell repertoires in COVID-19. As for the study in general: Sites across the United States, Italy and Spain contributed samples from acute and convalescent COVID-19. Sources were T cells, B-cell-depleted T cells, or PBMCs; the material itself was cDNA or gDNA.

Assay used: immunoSEQ multiplex PCR; TCRdb lists only in-frame clones, some missing. This table has 160,000 or so clones, roughly 90% appearing once. With 3 bases clipped from V and 7 bases from J, the junction kept 8 bases outside the gene matches. The germline V gene has CDR1 SGHDT and CDR2 YYEEEE. The CDR3 covers 14 residues. Source material: peripheral blood. This chain links TRBV5-6 with TRBJ1-1, with 8 bases fitting TRBD1. The sequence was obtained from a man in his fifties or sixties with acute or convalescent COVID-19. The CDR3 reads CASSSRTGMSEAFF. In nucleotides, the CDR3 is TGTGCCAGCAGCTCCAGGACAGGGATGAGTGAAGCTTTCTTT.